Listed below are T cell receptor beta chains from one sample, sequenced in a study of T cell repertoires in cytomegalovirus infection. A single record per CDR3 protein comes from TCRdb applying MiXCR to the reads. Among 630,000 or so distinct CDR3 sequences, more than 20% were seen once, and the ten largest hold under 8.5%. What was sequenced was CD8+ T cells from PBMCs. The receptors come from a human donor in good health (CMV status not recorded). Some clones in this sample may be carry-over from other donors' samples. The CDR3 runs from the conserved cysteine through the conserved F or W. The size entry is marked missing in some rows and otherwise reads once, few, many or a size class.

abundance | v_gene | CDR3aa
NA | TRBV28 | CASTLHPGHNEQFF
NA | TRBV10-3 | CAILAGETQYF
NA | TRBV2 | CASSERASSGEKLFF
many | TRBV28 | CASSGGIHYGYTF
NA | TRBV20-1 | CSAPGLTDRTYNSPLHF
NA | TRBV28 | CASSSTRDINSNQPQHF
NA | TRBV6-2/TRBV6-3 | CASSFPRTSYNEQFF
NA | TRBV6-1 | CASSEEDSMNTEAFF
NA | TRBV12-3/TRBV12-4 | CASSSPAGGRNQPQHF
NA | TRBV19 | CASSIKVQNTEAFF
NA | TRBV6-5 | CASSYGLNPNYGYTF
NA | TRBV20-1 | CSAREYREGSTGELFF
NA | TRBV12-3/TRBV12-4 | CASTPEERGGTQYF
NA | TRBV10-3 | CAISESWENKQFF
NA | TRBV29-1 | CSATDREWGEQYF
NA | TRBV27 | CASRHSRYDEQFF
few | TRBV5-1 | CASSLSRGRGTEAFF
many | TRBV6-6 | CASSFLQGQATSGNTIYF
many | TRBV6-2/TRBV6-3 | CASSYPTGGPGANVLTF
NA | TRBV20-1 | CSAVTPQGKFEAFF
NA | TRBV13 | CASTRQGPLGTQYF
NA | TRBV7-9 | CASSLGTEETQYF
NA | TRBV20-1 | CSARDSRGGRLDTQYF
many | TRBV7-6 | CASSLTGFTGELFF
NA | TRBV2 | CASRTSGLYNEQFF
few | TRBV7-9 | CASSLAGGRNIQYF
many | TRBV6-6 | CASSNGGAYNEQFF
many | TRBV7-9 | CASSSYNSPLHF
few | TRBV5-6 | CASSSSGFRTDTQYF
NA | TRBV5-5 | CASRQGTGAGTEAFF
NA | TRBV28 | CASSAQTLTSGGQETQYF
many | TRBV7-2 | CASSLDRGPGNEQFF
few | TRBV4-2 | CASSQEGVGAGTDTQYF
NA | TRBV12-3/TRBV12-4 | CASSRGGGGNTEAFF
few | TRBV6-2/TRBV6-3 | CASRREYQETQYF
NA | TRBV10-1 | CASSDGAGTGELFF
few | TRBV5-6 | CASSSPGTGWIEQYF
few | TRBV28 | CASSLGPRTGKLYTEAFF
NA | TRBV10-3 | CAISESASGGATDTQYF
few | TRBV5-4 | CASRGTSGTSTDTQYF
NA | TRBV14 | CASSKRSSYNEQFF
NA | TRBV7-6 | CASSLETGGLYGYTF
many | TRBV7-6 | CASSFRDREDYEQYF
NA | TRBV2 | CALQEVAGNNEQFF
NA | TRBV24-1 | CATSDQRASDYTF